This TCR beta chain was sequenced for a study of metastatic and nonmetastatic thyroid tumors. Study in general: Both malignant and benign thyroid patients supplied peripheral blood and tumor or nodule tissue samples, across which the repertoires of these patients were then compared.

Findings and limits, study-wide: It was reported that TCR beta diversity was significantly higher in malignant thyroid tumors than benign nodules, in blood and tumor.

Judged by abundance, this clone is medium-sized. Its antigen is unidentified. There were no patients who had received any treatment before thyroid surgery. In the source study's methods: A classifier of distant metastasis in papillary thyroid cancer was built from CDR3 differences (across clinicopathological groups). TCRdb re-analyzed the PCR reads using MiXCR. These V and J calls rely on TCRdb rather than the paper's analysis. The sample records tens of thousands of clones, about 40% being singletons. Trimming cost V 4 bases and J 13 bases, with 11 bases left between them. This CDR3 contains 11 residues. Germline values: CDR1 SGHAT, CDR2 FQNNGV.

The sample was blood. The TCR was taken from a male donor with papillary thyroid cancer or a benign thyroid nodule (not recorded which). Some clones in this sample may be carry-over from other donors' samples. The chain joins TRBV11-2 to TRBJ2-1; D unresolved. This chain's CDR3 is CASSSQILQFF. The CDR3 DNA follows: TGTGCCAGCAGCTCCCAAATATTACAGTTCTTC.